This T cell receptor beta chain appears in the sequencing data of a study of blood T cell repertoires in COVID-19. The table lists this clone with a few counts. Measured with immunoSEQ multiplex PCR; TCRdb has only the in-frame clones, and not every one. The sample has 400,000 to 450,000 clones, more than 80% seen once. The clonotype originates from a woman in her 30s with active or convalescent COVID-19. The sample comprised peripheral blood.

As DNA, the CDR3 is TGTGCCAGCAGCTTAGAGAGACAGTCCTCTGGAAACACCATATATTTT. It is translated as CASSLERQSSGNTIYF. The J gene is TRBJ1-3, the V gene TRBV7-2, with D possibly TRBD1 on 5 matching bases. Germline values: CDR1 SGHTA, CDR2 FQGNSA. The CDR3 runs to 16 residues. V was trimmed by 1 base and J by 0 bases, leaving 10 bases between them.